Described below is a single T cell receptor beta chain sequence and its context. There is no known antigen for this receptor. Base qualities are not recorded, but no much larger clone differs from it by a single base. This entry belongs to a study of blood T cells in healthy people across ages (dated by TCRdb to between 2014 and 2017). With respect to the entire study: In model experiments, template switching captured about one uniquely barcoded TCR beta cDNA molecule for every two T cells. The study measured age-related changes in TCR beta repertoire diversity using deep sequencing normalized with unique cDNA molecular identifiers. The donors were split into four age groups: young (average around 17 years), middle-aged (roughly 40), aged (roughly 65) and long-lived (roughly 77). To avoid experimental bias, donors of different ages were randomly spread across the sequencing lanes. Using the same blood draw, the study looked at two additional independent replicas of 1 million unique cDNA reads for two donors, one aged 18 to 30 and the other aged 80 or older.

The library was generated by 5' RACE. Sequencing relied on an Illumina HiSeq 2500. A second roughly 6 to 12 cycle PCR used a sample-barcoded 5' primer and a J-beta primer mix. Each TCR beta cDNA molecule received a unique molecular identifier from a template-switch 5' adaptor carrying 12 random nucleotides. At least 2.5 million CDR3-containing paired-end reads were obtained from each sample. The Mint cDNA synthesis kit, primed by a TRBC-specific oligonucleotide, was used to synthesize first-strand cDNA from all RNA. Following uracil-DNA glycosylase treatment, all cDNA underwent a first 18-cycle PCR with the universal primers M1SS and BC2_uni_R. On the study's bioinformatics: Each sample was normalized by randomly selecting 1 million high-quality reads, each carrying a distinct molecular identifier. Reads sharing molecular identifiers were discarded rather than binned into consensus sequences. MiTCR, run with a Q25 quality threshold and the strictest error-elimination algorithm, handled CDR3 identification, clonotype clustering and error correction. A nonparametric unseen species model using Euler transformation provided a lower-bound estimate of total TCR beta diversity. TCRdb redid the processing of the public reads, applying fastp at Q25 and MiXCR, and retained in-frame beta chains. Entries are consolidated by CDR3 protein sequence, retaining the most common genes and DNA. The V and J calls and clone size come from TCRdb's table, not from the authors' own analysis. The sample data list 450,000 to 700,000 distinct CDR3 sequences, and about 25% of these were observed just once. The top ten clones comprise less than 20% of the sample.

The donors were 40 or so Caucasian individuals from Russia, aged about 6 to 100 years, who were systemically healthy. Each donor gave roughly 9 milliliters of peripheral blood, drawn into EDTA-treated Vacutainer tubes. Ficoll-Paque density-gradient centrifugation was used to isolate PBMCs, with at least 7 million obtained per sample. Total RNA, at least 5 micrograms per sample, was extracted from PBMCs with Trizol reagent. For every donor, flow cytometry on a PBMC aliquot measured the percentage of naive CD45RAhigh/CD27high T cells. Per the germline V gene, SGHRS is the CDR1 and YFSETQ is the CDR2. The CDR3, from cysteine to phenylalanine, totals 14 residues. The read is trimmed to its CDR3 DNA, 42 bases read in frame from base 1. Trimmed from V: 0 bases; trimmed from J: 7 bases; junction bases lacking a gene match: 2. Summary of the overall study and its limitations: Because donor CMV infection status was unknown, age-related changes in expanded clonotypes were potentially confounded. Estimates of total diversity from one million sequenced T cells were regarded as lower bounds and underestimates. Compared with the aged group, the long-lived group had more naive CD4+ T cells, fewer expanded clones and increased TCR diversity, a pattern suggesting age selection. Observed TCR beta diversity per million T cells fell roughly linearly with age, and a significant reduction was already apparent by age around 40. Since profiling was done on bulk unsorted PBMCs, naive and antigen-experienced compartments could not be conclusively compared. There was a strong correlation between observed TCR beta diversity and the percentage of naive T cells measured by flow cytometry.

The receptor was derived from a woman between 65 and 79 years old in good health. Sequencing was carried out using blood. The sequence is built from TRBV5-1 and TRBJ2-7; 12 nucleotides in the junction match TRBD2. In nucleotides, the sequence is TGCGCCAGCAGCTTGGGGACTAGCGGGAATGAGCAGTACTTC. It translates to CASSLGTSGNEQYF.